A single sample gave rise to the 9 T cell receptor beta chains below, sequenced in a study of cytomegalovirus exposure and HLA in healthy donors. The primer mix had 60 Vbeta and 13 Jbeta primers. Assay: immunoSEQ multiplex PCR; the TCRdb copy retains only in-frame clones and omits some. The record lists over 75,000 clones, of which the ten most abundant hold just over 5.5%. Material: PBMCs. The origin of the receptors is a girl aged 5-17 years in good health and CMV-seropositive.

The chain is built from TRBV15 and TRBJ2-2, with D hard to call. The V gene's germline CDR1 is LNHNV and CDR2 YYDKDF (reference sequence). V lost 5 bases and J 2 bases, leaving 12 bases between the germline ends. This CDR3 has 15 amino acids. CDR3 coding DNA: TGTGCCACCAGCCCCTCAGGCACTAACACCGGGGAGCTGTTTTTT. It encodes CATSPSGTNTGELFF.

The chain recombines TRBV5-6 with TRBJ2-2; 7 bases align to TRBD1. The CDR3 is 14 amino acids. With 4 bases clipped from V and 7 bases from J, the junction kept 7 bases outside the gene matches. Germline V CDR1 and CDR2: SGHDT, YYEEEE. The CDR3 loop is CASSPSRDSGELFF. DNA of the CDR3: TGTGCCAGCAGCCCGTCCCGGGACAGCGGGGAGCTGTTTTTT.

The CDR3 coding sequence is TGTGCCATCAGCCGGGGGAATGGCTACACCTTC. It encodes CAISRGNGYTF. V usage is TRBV10-3 and J usage is TRBJ1-2; TRBD1 might be the D (5 bases). The CDR3 consists of 11 residues. Germline V gene data show CDR1 as ENHRY and CDR2 as SYGVKD. V was trimmed by 6 bases and J by 6 bases, leaving 8 bases between them.

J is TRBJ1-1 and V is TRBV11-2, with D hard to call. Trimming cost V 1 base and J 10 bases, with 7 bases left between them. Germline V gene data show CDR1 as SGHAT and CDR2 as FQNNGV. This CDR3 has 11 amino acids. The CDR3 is CASSLASSAFF. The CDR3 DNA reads TGTGCCAGCAGCTTAGCTAGTTCAGCTTTCTTT. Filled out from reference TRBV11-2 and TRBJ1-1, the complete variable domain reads EAGVAQSPRYKIIEKRQSVAFWCNPISGHATLYWYQQILGQGPKLLIQFQNNGVVDDSQLPKDRFSAERLKGVDSTLKIQPAKLEDSAVYLCASSLASSAFFGQGTRLTVV.

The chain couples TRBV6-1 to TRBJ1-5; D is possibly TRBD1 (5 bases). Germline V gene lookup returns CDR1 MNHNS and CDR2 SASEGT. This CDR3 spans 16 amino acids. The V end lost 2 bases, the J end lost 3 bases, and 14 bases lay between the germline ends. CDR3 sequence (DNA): TGTGCCAGCAGTGAAAGCCTAGGGGATTTCAATCAGCCCCAGCATTTT. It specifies CASSESLGDFNQPQHF.

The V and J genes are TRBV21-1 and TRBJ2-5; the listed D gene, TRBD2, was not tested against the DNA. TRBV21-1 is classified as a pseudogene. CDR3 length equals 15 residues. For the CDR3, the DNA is TGTGCCAGCAGCAAAAAGGGTCGGGGAGAAGAGACCCAGTACTTC. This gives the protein CASSKKGRGEETQYF.

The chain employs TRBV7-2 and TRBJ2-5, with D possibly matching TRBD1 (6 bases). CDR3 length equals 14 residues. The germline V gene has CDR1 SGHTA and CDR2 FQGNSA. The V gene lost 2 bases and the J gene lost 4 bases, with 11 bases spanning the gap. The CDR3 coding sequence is TGTGCCAGCAGCTTAATAGAAGGGGGAGAGACCCAGTACTTC. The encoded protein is CASSLIEGGETQYF.

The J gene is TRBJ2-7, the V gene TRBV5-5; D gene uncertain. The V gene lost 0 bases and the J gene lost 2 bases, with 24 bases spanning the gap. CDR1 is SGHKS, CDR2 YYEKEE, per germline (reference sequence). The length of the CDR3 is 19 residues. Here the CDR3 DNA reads TGTGCCAGCAGCTTGGCCGTTTATCTCGCCAGATCGAGCGCCTACGAGCAGTACTTC. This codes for CASSLAVYLARSSAYEQYF.

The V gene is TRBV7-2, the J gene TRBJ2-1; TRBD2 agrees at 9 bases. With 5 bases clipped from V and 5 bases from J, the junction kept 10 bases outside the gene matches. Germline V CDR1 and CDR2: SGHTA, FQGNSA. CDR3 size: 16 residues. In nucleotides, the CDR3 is TGTGCCAGCAGCCTGCAGGGGCTAGCGGGGAACAATGAGCAGTTCTTC. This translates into CASSLQGLAGNNEQFF.